This T cell receptor beta chain was documented in a study of CD8 T cells in ankylosing spondylitis. Findings of the study overall: One TCR beta motif, made up of roughly eight highly homologous variants, appeared characteristic of ankylosing spondylitis blood. Reportedly, matched ankylosing spondylitis synovial fluid was significantly enriched for disease-linked clones.

TCRdb passed the 5' RACE reads through MiXCR, listing each CDR3 protein once. The table lists some 130,000 distinct CDR3 sequences, around 9.3% of them singletons. In germline, CDR1 is DFQATT, CDR2 SNEGSKA (reference sequence). This CDR3 is 13 amino acids long. Trimming removed 4 bases at V and 5 bases at J, with 14 bases between. Comment on this clonotype: Its antigen remains unidentified.

The TCR originated in a male donor with ankylosing spondylitis or in good health (not recorded which). Sequenced: blood, either unsorted or a sorted T cell fraction (not recorded which). The genes are TRBV20-1 and TRBJ2-5; no clear D. The CDR3 sequence: CSAKLSGRETQYF. The CDR3 DNA reads TGCAGTGCTAAACTAAGTGGACGGGAGACCCAGTACTTC.